This T cell receptor beta chain was sequenced for a study of T cell repertoires in cytomegalovirus infection. TCRdb independently ran MiXCR on the reads; one entry per CDR3 protein. The sample lists some 800,000 distinct CDR3 sequences, almost 30% occurring once. There are a few counts of this clonotype. Its antigen is not identified. This sample comprised cultured CD8+ T cells from PBMCs, obtained from culture after CMV antigen stimulation. The TCR originated in a human donor in good health (CMV status not recorded). Some clones in this sample may be carry-over from other donors' samples.

The CDR3 reads CASSASGTGGHTGELFF. The CDR3 nucleotides are TGTGCCAGCAGCGCTTCCGGGACAGGGGGCCACACCGGGGAGCTGTTTTTT. The chain joins TRBV9 to TRBJ2-2; the match to TRBD1 covers 12 bases. V gave up 3 bases and J gave up 3 bases; unmatched junction bases: 6. Looked up from germline, CDR1 is SGDLS and CDR2 is YYNGEE. There are 17 residues in the CDR3.